This is a list of T cell receptor beta chains from one sample in a study of blood T cell repertoires in COVID-19. The data were produced by immunoSEQ multiplex PCR, yet TCRdb's version contains in-frame clones alone and is incomplete. The sample contains 250,000 to 350,000 clones, around 86% of which appear only once. The sequenced material came from peripheral blood. The receptors were gathered from a woman aged 40-49 years who had recovered from COVID-19. CDR3s include the opening cysteine and the closing phenylalanine or tryptophan. D genes are given only for firm matches. Clone size appears in some rows only: once, few, many, or a class for an expanded clone.

D gene	clone size	J gene	V gene	CDR3 protein	CDR3 DNA
TRBD1	.	TRBJ1-6	TRBV5-1	CASSIGQGGNSPLHF	TGCGCCAGCAGCATCGGACAGGGTGGTAATTCACCCCTCCACTTT
TRBD1	few	TRBJ1-1	TRBV27	CASSPGQGATEAFF	TGTGCCAGCAGTCCGGGACAGGGGGCCACTGAAGCTTTCTTT
.	.	TRBJ1-2	TRBV7-8	CASSPGPDYGYTF	TGTGCCAGCAGCCCCGGTCCCGACTATGGCTACACCTTC
TRBD2	.	TRBJ2-1	TRBV9	CASSDRTSGTNNEQFF	TGTGCCAGCAGCGACCGGACTAGCGGGACGAACAATGAGCAGTTCTTC
TRBD2	.	TRBJ2-7	TRBV3-1/TRBV3-2	CASSRSGSDYEQYF	TGTGCCAGCAGCCGTAGCGGGAGCGACTACGAGCAGTACTTC
TRBD2	.	TRBJ2-7	TRBV20-1	CSAWEGYEQYF	TGCAGTGCCTGGGAGGGTTACGAGCAGTACTTC
TRBD1	.	TRBJ1-2	TRBV6-2/TRBV6-3	CASSDGGQGELGYTF	TGTGCCAGCAGTGACGGGGGACAGGGCGAGTTGGGCTACACCTTC
TRBD1	.	TRBJ2-1	TRBV5-1	CASSLADRGLNEQFF	TGCGCCAGCAGCTTGGCGGACAGGGGGCTTAATGAGCAGTTCTTC
.	.	TRBJ2-3	TRBV11-3	CASSLGSFTDTQYF	TGTGCCAGCAGCTTGGGCAGCTTCACAGATACGCAGTATTTT
.	.	TRBJ1-2	TRBV6-5	CASSYSSGYTF	TGTGCCAGCAGTTACTCGAGTGGCTACACCTTC
TRBD1	few	TRBJ1-5	TRBV24-1	CATSDQTGDQPQHF	TGTGCCACCAGTGATCAGACAGGGGATCAGCCCCAGCATTTT